This passage covers 15 T cell receptor beta chains from one sample sequenced in a study of T-cell memory formation after mild COVID-19. TCRdb re-analysed the 5' RACE reads in MiXCR, keeping a single row per CDR3 protein. Of more than 400,000 distinct CDR3 sequences in the sample, roughly 20% were seen once. The sequencing sample was made of PBMCs or a T cell subset sorted from them (not recorded which). The receptor source for this set is an adult woman who had mild COVID-19 (a few samples of this study predate the infection). Cell type and time point are not known.

This clonotype was observed at least ten times. The gene calls are TRBV7-2 and TRBJ2-5; TRBD1 matches 8 bases. Trimming cost V 3 bases and J 5 bases; bases outside gene matches: 5. Germline CDR1 is SGHTA and CDR2 is FQGNSA. CDR3 length: 14 residues. DNA of the CDR3: TGTGCCAGCAGCTTCCGGACAGGGTCGGAGACCCAGTACTTC. Residues: CASSFRTGSETQYF.

The rearrangement links TRBV7-6 to TRBJ2-1; 9 nucleotides agree with TRBD2. Germline V CDR1 and CDR2: SGHVS, FNYEAQ. The CDR3 length is 14 residues. Trimming took 4 bases from V and 6 from J; bases not matched to a gene: 4. The CDR3 loop is CASSSERGVNEQFF. CDR3 bases: TGTGCCAGCAGCTCTGAGCGGGGGGTCAATGAGCAGTTCTTC.

This chain uses TRBV3-1 with TRBJ1-1, with D possibly being TRBD1 (5 bases). V was cut by 5 bases and J by 8 bases, with 21 bases left in between. Germline V CDR1 and CDR2: LGHDT, YNNKEL (reference sequence). The CDR3 consists of 15 residues. The CDR3 DNA is TGTGCCAGCAGCTCCGCCGTTAGGGCGAACAGGGAAGCTTTCTTT. Residues: CASSSAVRANREAFF.

In this sample, this clonotype turned up a few times. This chain connects TRBV4-1 to TRBJ1-2; D is perhaps TRBD1 (5 bases). Trimming shortened V by 1 base and J by 4 bases, and 13 bases separated the two germline ends. In germline, CDR1 is MGHRA, CDR2 YSYEKL. CDR3 length: 15 residues. The CDR3 here is CASSQGTSASYGYTF. CDR3 coding DNA: TGCGCCAGCAGCCAAGGGACATCGGCCAGCTATGGCTACACCTTC.

The chain has TRBV6-2 or TRBV6-3 and TRBJ2-7, with 8 bases fitting TRBD2. Germline V CDR1 and CDR2: MNHEY, SVGEGT. This CDR3 spans 16 amino acids. With V trimmed by 3 bases and J by 2 bases, 9 bases remained unmatched. In DNA, the CDR3 is TGTGCCAGCAGTTATCGAAGCGGGAGTCTTACCTACGAGCAGTACTTC. This encodes CASSYRSGSLTYEQYF.

This clonotype was recorded many times. The chain joins TRBV6-1 to TRBJ1-1; D gene ambiguous. The CDR3 has 13 residues. CDR1 is MNHNS and CDR2 is SASEGT in the germline V gene. The ends were cut back, 2 bases at V and 3 bases at J, with 7 bases in the middle. The CDR3 reads CASSEYWDTEAFF. In nucleotides, the CDR3 is TGTGCCAGCAGTGAATATTGGGACACTGAAGCTTTCTTT.

This clonotype was counted between two and nine times. The chain carries TRBV20-1 and TRBJ1-5; D is ambiguous. Trimming left V 3 bases short and J 5 bases short, with 8 bases between. The CDR3 contains 12 residues. CDR1 is DFQATT, CDR2 SNEGSKA, per germline (reference sequence). Written as DNA, the CDR3 is TGCAGTGCTAGCCTACTATATCAGCCCCAGCATTTT. This encodes CSASLLYQPQHF.

This clonotype appeared a few times. The DNA of the CDR3 is TGTGCCAGCAGCCCGGTTTCCCCGGGACTAGCGGGGGGGTTTCGCTACGAGCAGTACTTC. Protein product: CASSPVSPGLAGGFRYEQYF. This chain links TRBV7-6 with TRBJ2-7; 16 nucleotides agree with TRBD2. CDR1 and CDR2 (germline): SGHVS, FNYEAQ. V lost 5 bases to trimming and J lost 3 bases; unmatched junction nucleotides: 16. This CDR3 comprises 20 residues.

This rearrangement joins TRBV15 to TRBJ2-1, with a tentative D call TRBD2 (5 bases). The ends were cut back, 1 base at V and 5 bases at J, with 21 bases in the middle. The V gene's germline CDR1 is LNHNV and CDR2 YYDKDF (reference sequence). The CDR3 runs to 18 residues. CDR3 loop: CATSRGLELVVWDNEQFF. The DNA for the CDR3 is TGTGCCACCAGCAGAGGTTTAGAACTAGTGGTTTGGGACAATGAGCAGTTCTTC. The whole variable domain, filled in from reference TRBV15 and TRBJ2-1, reads DAMVIQNPRYQVTQFGKPVTLSCSQTLNHNVMYWYQQKSSQAPKLLFHYYDKDFNNEADTPDNFQSRRPNTSFCFLDIRSPGLGDTAMYLCATSRGLELVVWDNEQFFGPGTRLTVL.

The chain is built from TRBV7-9 and TRBJ2-1, with D uncertain. The CDR3 runs to 15 residues. The germline gives CDR1 SEHNR, CDR2 FQNEAQ (reference sequence). V was cut by 0 bases and J by 4 bases, with 10 bases left in between. CDR3 sequence (DNA): TGTGCCAGCAGCTTAGCTCGCGGAGCGTACAATGAGCAGTTCTTC. As protein: CASSLARGAYNEQFF.

This clonotype was found a few times. This rearrangement joins TRBV7-9 to TRBJ2-1, with D possibly being TRBD2 (6 bases). Between the trimmed V and J ends, which lost 2 bases and 7 bases, there was a span of 24 bases. The germline gives CDR1 SEHNR, CDR2 FQNEAQ (reference sequence). This CDR3 contains 18 residues. CDR3 sequence reads: CASSLSGVTNWKRNEQFF. In DNA, the CDR3 is TGTGCCAGCAGCTTATCGGGAGTTACAAACTGGAAACGAAATGAGCAGTTCTTC.

Ten or more counts support this clonotype. V gene TRBV5-5 combines with J gene TRBJ2-7; no reliable D call. Deletions cut 5 bases from V and 5 bases from J, with 17 bases between. The V gene's germline CDR1 is SGHKS and CDR2 YYEKEE (reference sequence). The CDR3 runs 14 residues. The DNA for the CDR3 is TGTGCCAGCAGGTATACCCCTAGTATGGACGAGCAGTACTTC. Its protein is CASRYTPSMDEQYF.

The J gene is TRBJ2-2, the V gene TRBV6-1; D is uncertain. V gave up 6 bases and J gave up 5 bases, with 19 bases separating them. The germline V gene encodes CDR1 MNHNS and CDR2 SASEGT. CDR3 length equals 16 residues. The CDR3 coding sequence is TGTGCCAGCAGCCTTTTAGGAGTTGGTCCTACCGGGGAGCTGTTTTTT. Protein product: CASSLLGVGPTGELFF.

The genes are TRBV5-1 and TRBJ2-1; 10 nucleotides agree with TRBD2. The CDR3 spans 16 residues. After removal of 0 bases from V and 7 bases from J, the junction contained 7 bases not matched to a gene. CDR1 and CDR2 (germline): SGHRS, YFSETQ. CDR3 coding DNA: TGCGCCAGCAGCTTGGCCGGGCTAGCGGGAGTGAATGAGCAGTTCTTC. It is translated as CASSLAGLAGVNEQFF.

The chain uses TRBV21-1 and TRBJ1-6; whether TRBD1, the table's D call, matches the DNA was not checked. TRBV21-1 is deemed a pseudogene. This CDR3 comprises 15 residues. The CDR3 reads CASSKVRGNNSPLHF. The DNA for the CDR3 is TGTGCCAGCAGCAAAGTACGGGGGAATAATTCACCCCTCCACTTT.